This T cell receptor (beta chain) was sequenced during a study of regulatory T cells in long-lasting Graves disease. To make TCR beta libraries, researchers used iRepertoire HTBI primers and Arm-PCR of CDR3 regions. TCRdb used MiXCR to reprocess the multiplex PCR reads, holding one entry per CDR3 protein. This table has 400,000 to 550,000 distinct CDR3 sequences, around 17% appearing once. Sample time point: newly diagnosed GD, antithyroid drugs for less than 3 months. Making the TCR library involved RNA that had been extracted from PBMCs. These sequences were also reported in another study, on T cells in Graves' hyperthyroidism and ophthalmopathy.

Here the sequenced sample was peripheral blood mononuclear cells (PBMCs), taken at new diagnosis, from a patient treated with antithyroid drugs. This sequence originates from a woman between 25 and 40 years old with Graves disease.

CDR3 DNA sequence: TGTGCCAGCAGCGCAGGGACATACTATGGCTACACCTTC. Its protein is CASSAGTYYGYTF. The rearrangement links TRBV9 to TRBJ1-2; maybe TRBD1 (6 bases). The CDR3 extends over 13 amino acids. V lost 3 bases, J lost 3 bases, and 9 bases lay in between. The germline V gene has CDR1 SGDLS and CDR2 YYNGEE.